Listed here is a single TCR beta chain. Its antigen is not known. The germline V gene encodes CDR1 MGHRA and CDR2 YSYEKL. V shed 1 base and J shed 9 bases, with 19 bases lying between them. The CDR3 covers 16 residues. This entry belongs to a study of T cell responses to AZD1222 COVID-19 vaccine. Across the whole study: Doses given second, at about 4 or about 12 weeks, were pooled.

Sequencing used immunoSEQ multiplex PCR; TCRdb keeps in-frame clones, though not all of them. The sample records fewer than 150,000 clones, 80% to 95% being singletons. Study-wide results and caveats: No repertoire was sampled before or during the peak T cell response, only after it. The CD4 TCRs associated with vaccination extended across spike and predominated at 160-218 and 743-854. There were mostly white British donors and more females than males, and clonal diversity was possibly underestimated.

The chain combines TRBV4-1 with TRBJ2-1; no reliable D call. This clonotype was obtained from an adult in good health. The sequences come from peripheral blood, collected on day 0 of AZD1222 vaccination. The CDR3 DNA reads as TGCGCCAGCAGCCAAGGGGCCTCTCCCTTGGGTCTTGAGCAGTTCTTC. It translates to CASSQGASPLGLEQFF.